Sequencing of this T cell receptor beta chain was carried out in a study of early T cells in non-severe SARS-CoV-2 infection. Study at large: From unsorted whole blood, bulk RNA was sequenced, and the chains remained unpaired. Study-level results: Matching against VDJdb likely underestimated virus-specific expansions, favoring anti-spike CD8.

The protocol attached unique molecular identifiers to individual cDNA molecules. TCRdb used MiXCR to reprocess the 5' RACE reads, holding one entry per CDR3 protein. This sample carries 76,000 or so distinct CDR3 sequences, about 11% of them seen once, and the ten largest clones take 4.7%. Worth noting for this clonotype: Its specificity is unknown.

This CDR3 region has 13 residues. Germline V CDR1 and CDR2: MGHDK, SYGVNS. The ends lost 6 bases at V and 4 bases at J; junction bases unmatched: 6. The sequence derives from an adult who was a healthcare worker with PCR-confirmed SARS-CoV-2 infection or an uninfected control (not recorded which). Sequenced sample: whole blood. V is TRBV25-1 and J is TRBJ2-7; 7 nucleotides line up with TRBD1. CDR3 residues: CASRGTEKYEQYF. CDR3 DNA: TGTGCCAGCAGGGGGACAGAGAAGTACGAGCAGTACTTC.